This T cell receptor (beta chain) was obtained from a study of regulatory T cells in long-lasting Graves disease. Whole-study results and caveats: Small numbers of samples may have cut accuracy. Persistent patients shared more public clonotypes (roughly 2,500) than new patients (approximately 1,000).

This clonotype was seen a few times. The antigen is undetermined. Building the TCR beta libraries relied on iRepertoire HTBI primers, and CDR3 regions underwent Arm-PCR. One entry per CDR3 protein results from TCRdb running MiXCR on the multiplex PCR reads. Among approximately 440,000 distinct CDR3 sequences listed, 20% to 25% were seen once. The time point denotes: persistent/refractory GD, antithyroid drugs over 5 years with positive TRAb. Construction of the TCR library relied on RNA isolated from PBMCs. An endocrinology department in Xi'an, China, recruited the patients. The material was peripheral blood mononuclear cells (PBMCs), obtained when the disease was refractory, from a patient treated with antithyroid drugs. The sequence was collected from a female donor with Graves disease.

Here the CDR3 DNA reads TGCAGCGTTGAAGATGAGGGCACCAATGAAAAACTGTTTTTT. Protein product: CSVEDEGTNEKLFF. V is TRBV29-1 and J is TRBJ1-4, with unresolved D. Trimming cost V 0 bases and J 5 bases, with 10 bases left between them. The CDR3 is 14 amino acids. Germline-derived CDR1 and CDR2 are SQVTM and ANQGSEA.